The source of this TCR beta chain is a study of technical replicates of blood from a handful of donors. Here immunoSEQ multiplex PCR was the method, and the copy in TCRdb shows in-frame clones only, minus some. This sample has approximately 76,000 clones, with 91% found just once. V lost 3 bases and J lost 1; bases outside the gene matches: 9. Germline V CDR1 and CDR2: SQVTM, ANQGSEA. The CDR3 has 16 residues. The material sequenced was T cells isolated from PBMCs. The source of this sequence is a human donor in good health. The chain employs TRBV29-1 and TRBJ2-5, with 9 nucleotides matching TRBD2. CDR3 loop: CSVEAGGAKPQETQYF. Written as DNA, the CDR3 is TGCAGCGTTGAGGCGGGGGGGGCGAAGCCCCAAGAGACCCAGTACTTC. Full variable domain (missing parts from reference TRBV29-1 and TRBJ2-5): SAVISQKPSRDICQRGTSLTIQCQVDSQVTMMFWYRQQPGQSLTLIATANQGSEATYESGFVIDKFPISRPNLTFSTLTVSNMSPEDSSIYLCSVEAGGAKPQETQYFGPGTRLLVL.